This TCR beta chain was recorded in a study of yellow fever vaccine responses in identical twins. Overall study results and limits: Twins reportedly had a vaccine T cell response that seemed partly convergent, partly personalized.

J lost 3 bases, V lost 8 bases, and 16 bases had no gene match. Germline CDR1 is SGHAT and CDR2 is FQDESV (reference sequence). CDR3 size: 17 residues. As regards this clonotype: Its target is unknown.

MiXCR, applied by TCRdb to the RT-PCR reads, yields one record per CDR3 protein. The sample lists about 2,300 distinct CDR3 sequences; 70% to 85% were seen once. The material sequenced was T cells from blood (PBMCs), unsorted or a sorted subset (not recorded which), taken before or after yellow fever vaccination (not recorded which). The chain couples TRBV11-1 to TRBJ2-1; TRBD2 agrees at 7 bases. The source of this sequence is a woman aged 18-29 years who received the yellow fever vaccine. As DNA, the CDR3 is TGTGCCAGCGAAGTACCCGGGCTAGCGGCCAACTACAATGAGCAGTTCTTC. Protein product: CASEVPGLAANYNEQFF.